These 32 T cell receptor beta chains originate from one sample sequenced in a study of immune heterogeneity within non-small cell lung tumors. Bulk tumor genomic DNA served as template, at about 600 ng per sample. Multiple widely separated biopsies were taken from each primary tumor at surgery. Curative surgery was undertaken by patients, who had untreated, newly diagnosed non-small cell lung cancer. Multiplex PCR relied on 32 V and 13 J primers to amplify TCR beta CDR3. Each CDR3 protein gets one entry after TCRdb re-called the multiplex PCR reads with MiXCR. The repertoire has more than 2,500 distinct CDR3 sequences, approximately 19% of them found once; the top ten carry 12%. Sequencing was carried out using lung tumor tissue. The receptors derive from a woman in her forties or fifties with non-small cell lung cancer.

The rearrangement uses TRBV27 and TRBJ2-5, with TRBD2 matching over 11 bases. V was clipped by 7 bases and J by 7 bases; unmatched bases: 5. This CDR3 comprises 13 residues. Germline lookup yields CDR1 MNHEY and CDR2 SMNVEV (reference sequence). DNA of the CDR3: TGTGCCAGCACTTCTCTAGCGGGAGGGACCCAGTACTTC. It specifies CASTSLAGGTQYF.

As regards this clonotype: This may arise from a read error, as a much more abundant clone is one base away. This chain joins TRBV12-3 or TRBV12-4 and TRBJ2-5, with 10 positions matching TRBD2. The CDR3 sequence is 13 residues long. CDR3 coding DNA: TGTGCCAGCAGTCTAGCGGGAGTGGAGAACCAGTACTTC. Translated, it gives CASSLAGVENQYF.

In its sample, this clonotype is medium-sized. This sequence joins TRBV28 and TRBJ1-1; the D gene is possibly TRBD1 (5 bases). The length of the CDR3 is 12 residues. In germline, CDR1 is MDHEN, CDR2 SYDVKM. V gave up 10 bases and J gave up 12 bases, with 21 bases separating them. The CDR3: CATSGSLWGTFF. As DNA, the CDR3 is TGTGCCACCTCGGGCTCCCTGTGGGGGACTTTCTTT.

This clonotype is labeled as medium-sized. The chain links TRBV20-1 to TRBJ1-5; D is undetermined. This CDR3 contains 14 residues. Per the germline V gene, CDR1 is DFQATT and CDR2 is SNEGSKA (reference sequence). Deletions cut 5 bases from V and 1 base from J, with 12 bases between. The CDR3 region has the DNA TGCAGTGCTCCGGATTCTGCGAGCAATCAGCCCCAGCATTTT. It encodes CSAPDSASNQPQHF.

This clonotype is medium-sized. J is TRBJ2-7 and V is TRBV15; perhaps TRBD2 as D (6 bases). The CDR3 extends over 18 amino acids. V lost 0 bases, J lost 3 bases, and 21 bases lay in between. Germline V CDR1 and CDR2: LNHNV, YYDKDF (reference sequence). The CDR3 nucleotides read TGTGCCACCAGCAGAGATCTTTCTGTGGAGGGTTTCGGCTACGAGCAGTACTTC. Translation: CATSRDLSVEGFGYEQYF. Together with reference TRBV15 and TRBJ2-7, the CDR3 gives the full variable domain: DAMVIQNPRYQVTQFGKPVTLSCSQTLNHNVMYWYQQKSSQAPKLLFHYYDKDFNNEADTPDNFQSRRPNTSFCFLDIRSPGLGDTAMYLCATSRDLSVEGFGYEQYFGPGTRLTVT.

By share of the sample, this clonotype is large. The rearrangement uses TRBV27 and TRBJ1-1, with 9 bases aligning to TRBD1. There are 17 residues in the CDR3. V was clipped by 6 bases and J by 8 bases; unmatched bases: 19. Germline lookup yields CDR1 MNHEY and CDR2 SMNVEV (reference sequence). The CDR3 region is CASRKFPGQGRSGEAFF. CDR3 bases: TGTGCCAGCAGAAAGTTCCCGGGACAGGGAAGAAGTGGGGAAGCTTTCTTT.

By share, this clonotype ranks as medium-sized. The chain couples TRBV3-1 to TRBJ2-7; weak D call: TRBD2 (5 bases). The CDR3 contains 14 residues. Germline CDR1 reads LGHDT; CDR2 reads YNNKEL (reference sequence). Trimming removed 1 base from V and 3 bases from J, with 10 bases in between. CDR3 in amino acids: CASSQGPGNYEQYF. In nucleotides, the CDR3 is TGTGCCAGCAGCCAAGGGCCGGGGAACTACGAGCAGTACTTC.

By frequency in the sample, this clonotype is medium-sized (0.01 to 0.1%). The DNA of the CDR3 is TGCAGTGCCGCCAGGGACACTCGGGGTAATTCACCCCTCCACTTT. Translated: CSAARDTRGNSPLHF. The rearrangement links TRBV20-1 to TRBJ1-6; possibly TRBD1 for D (6 bases). From germline, CDR1 is DFQATT and CDR2 SNEGSKA (reference sequence). This CDR3 comprises 15 residues. V lost 6 bases, J lost 6 bases, and 18 bases lay in between.

This clonotype is medium-sized by share. The DNA for the CDR3 is TGCGCCAGCCGGACAGACCTTAATTCACCCCTCCACTTT. As protein: CASRTDLNSPLHF. The chain uses TRBV10-2 and TRBJ1-6; D possibly corresponds to TRBD1 (6 bases). Germline V gives CDR1 WSHSY, CDR2 SAAADI. CDR3 length equals 13 residues. V lost 8 bases and J lost 6, with 11 bases in between.

Within the sample, this clonotype is medium-sized (0.01 to 0.1%). V usage is TRBV10-3 and J usage is TRBJ2-1; 7 bases are a match to TRBD2. The length of the CDR3 is 17 residues. V was pared by 0 bases and J by 4 bases, with 9 bases of the junction left unmatched. Germline V gene data show CDR1 as ENHRY and CDR2 as SYGVKD. The CDR3 protein is CAISESVGRAGYNEQFF. CDR3 nucleotide sequence: TGTGCCATCAGTGAGTCAGTAGGGAGGGCCGGTTACAATGAGCAGTTCTTC.

By share, this clonotype counts as medium-sized. The V and J genes are TRBV2 and TRBJ2-7, with 11 bases identical to TRBD1. Per the germline V gene, CDR1 is SNHLY and CDR2 is FYNNEI. The trim removed 6 bases at V and 7 bases at J, leaving 8 bases unmatched. CDR3 length: 14 amino acids. Written as DNA, the CDR3 is TGTGCCAGCAGGGCCGGACAGGGGGCGAGGGAGCAGTACTTC. It yields the protein CASRAGQGAREQYF. The full variable domain, in which reference TRBV2 and TRBJ2-7 provide the parts outside the CDR3, is EPEVTQTPSHQVTQMGQEVILRCVPISNHLYFYWYRQILGQKVEFLVSFYNNEISEKSEIFDDQFSVERPDGSNFTLKIRSTKLEDSAMYFCASRAGQGAREQYFGPGTRLTVT.

This clonotype is termed medium-sized. V usage is TRBV18 and J usage is TRBJ2-7; D possibly corresponds to TRBD1 (6 bases). With 1 base removed from V and 3 bases from J, the gap between germline ends came to 10 bases. The germline V gene encodes CDR1 KGHSH and CDR2 LQKENI. The CDR3 covers 14 residues. The CDR3: CASSPLAGDYEQYF. The CDR3 nucleotides read TGTGCCAGCTCACCACTAGCAGGGGACTACGAGCAGTACTTC.

In regard to this clonotype: This may stem from a read error, because a much larger clone lies one nucleotide away. The chain links TRBV12-3 or TRBV12-4 to TRBJ2-5; a possible D gene is TRBD2 (7 bases). CDR3 length equals 16 residues. Trimming removed 6 bases from V and 1 base from J, with 18 bases in between. The DNA of the CDR3 is TGTGCCAGCAGATTGGTGGACGGGGGGCGCCAAGAGACCCAGTACTTC. Protein sequence: CASRLVDGGRQETQYF.

With regard to this clonotype: A much larger clone is a single base away; this may be a read error. The chain carries TRBV19 and TRBJ2-6; tentatively, D is TRBD1 or TRBD2 (6 bases each). The ends were cut back, 7 bases at V and 4 bases at J, with 11 bases in the middle. This CDR3 has 14 residues. Germline CDR1 and CDR2: LNHDA and SQIVND (reference sequence). CDR3 sequence: CASNGGGGANVLTF. DNA of the CDR3: TGTGCCAGTAATGGAGGGGGGGGGGCCAACGTCCTGACTTTC.

The sample holds a few counts of this clonotype. A much larger clone sits a single nucleotide away, making a read error possible. This chain joins TRBV28 and TRBJ1-4; 9 bases align to TRBD1. Germline loops: CDR1 MDHEN, CDR2 SYDVKM. The CDR3 extends over 16 amino acids. J gave up 10 bases and V 2 bases, and 11 bases lay outside the gene matches. The CDR3 reads CASSLPGTGRMGKLFF. The CDR3 bases are TGTGCCAGCAGTTTACCCGGGACAGGGCGCATGGGAAAACTGTTTTTT.

Turning to this clonotype: This may stem from a read error, because a much larger clone lies one nucleotide away. The chain recombines TRBV3-1 with TRBJ2-7; 14 bases are a match to TRBD2. The germline V gene has CDR1 LGHDT and CDR2 YNNKEL (reference sequence). CDR3 size: 15 residues. V was clipped by 5 bases and J by 5 bases; unmatched bases: 5. CDR3 bases: TGTGCCAGCAGCACCCGACTAGCGGGGGGGAACGAGCAGTACTTC. Translating gives CASSTRLAGGNEQYF.

In its sample, this clonotype is medium-sized. The chain joins TRBV7-9 to TRBJ2-5, with TRBD1 identical over 12 bases. J lost 4 bases, V lost 6 bases, and 6 bases had no gene match. CDR1 and CDR2 (germline): SEHNR, FQNEAQ (reference sequence). The CDR3 runs to 15 residues. The CDR3 nucleotides are TGTGCCAGCAGTTGGGACAGGGGGCGCAGAGAGACCCAGTACTTC. This codes for CASSWDRGRRETQYF.

This sequence joins TRBV20-1 and TRBJ2-1, with 8 bases that match TRBD2. Trimming removed 0 bases from V and 7 bases from J; junction bases left unmatched: 5. Germline V gene lookup returns CDR1 DFQATT and CDR2 SNEGSKA (reference sequence). This CDR3 region has 14 residues. CDR3 sequence: CSARDTGGPNEQFF. The CDR3 DNA reads TGCAGTGCTAGAGATACGGGAGGGCCGAATGAGCAGTTCTTC.

This clonotype is medium-sized. V is TRBV11-2 and J is TRBJ2-7, with D perhaps matching TRBD1 or TRBD2 (7 bases each). This CDR3 region has 14 residues. Germline CDR1 and CDR2: SGHAT and FQNNGV. V gave up 2 bases and J gave up 4 bases, with 12 bases separating them. CDR3 loop: CASSLYRGGYEQYF. For the CDR3, the DNA is TGTGCCAGCAGCTTATACAGGGGAGGGTACGAGCAGTACTTC. The full variable domain, with the rest looked up from reference TRBV11-2 and TRBJ2-7, is EAGVAQSPRYKIIEKRQSVAFWCNPISGHATLYWYQQILGQGPKLLIQFQNNGVVDDSQLPKDRFSAERLKGVDSTLKIQPAKLEDSAVYLCASSLYRGGYEQYFGPGTRLTVT.

There are a few counts of this clonotype. The V gene is TRBV7-2, the J gene TRBJ2-1; TRBD2 agrees at 8 bases. Germline V gene lookup returns CDR1 SGHTA and CDR2 FQGNSA. There are 16 residues in the CDR3. Trimming took 3 bases from V and 5 from J; bases not matched to a gene: 9. The CDR3 region has the DNA TGTGCCAGCAGCTTCCCCCGTAGCGGGGCGAACAATGAGCAGTTCTTC. It encodes CASSFPRSGANNEQFF.

By sample share, this clonotype is large. V is TRBV5-5 and J is TRBJ2-3; D not certain. Trimming removed 4 bases at V and 0 bases at J, with 15 bases between. CDR1 and CDR2 (germline): SGHKS, YYEKEE (reference sequence). The CDR3 runs to 16 residues. The CDR3: CASSPRWSASTDTQYF. In DNA form, the CDR3 reads TGTGCCAGCAGCCCTAGGTGGTCAGCAAGCACAGATACGCAGTATTTT.

Within the sample, this clonotype is medium-sized (0.01 to 0.1%). The chain has TRBV6-9 and TRBJ1-2; D is uncertain. The CDR3 spans 14 residues. The ends were cut back, 4 bases at V and 2 bases at J, with 11 bases in the middle. CDR1 is MNHGY and CDR2 is SVAAGI in the germline V gene. The CDR3 sequence is CASSWRALNYGYTF. CDR3 coding DNA: TGTGCCAGCAGTTGGAGGGCCCTGAACTATGGCTACACCTTC.

In its sample, this clonotype ranks as medium-sized. The chain joins TRBV18 to TRBJ1-3; D ambiguous. Trimming removed 2 bases from V and 2 bases from J, with 13 bases in between. From germline, CDR1 is KGHSH and CDR2 LQKENI. The CDR3 sequence is 16 residues long. The CDR3 sequence: CASSPREIGTGNTIYF. The CDR3 nucleotides read TGTGCCAGCTCACCAAGGGAGATTGGGACTGGAAACACCATATATTTT.

About this clonotype: A much larger clone lies a single base off, so this may be a read error. The V and J genes are TRBV11-1 and TRBJ2-7; D unresolved. The CDR3 contains 11 residues. The germline gives CDR1 SGHAT, CDR2 FQDESV (reference sequence). In DNA form, the CDR3 reads TGTGCCAGCAGCTCCGCCTACGATCAGTACTTC. This gives the protein CASSSAYDQYF.

By proportion, this clonotype is large (0.1 to 1%). The chain uses TRBV7-8 and TRBJ1-3; 9 positions match TRBD1. Germline trimming cut 4 bases from V and 8 bases from J; bases unmatched to any gene: 6. This CDR3 has 14 amino acids. Germline CDR1 SGHVS, CDR2 FQNEAQ. This chain's CDR3 is CASSSGQGADTIYF. CDR3 in DNA: TGTGCCAGCAGCTCGGGACAGGGAGCAGACACCATATATTTT.

This clonotype rates as medium-sized. The V gene is TRBV20-1, the J gene TRBJ2-3; D is unclear. Germline CDR1 is DFQATT and CDR2 is SNEGSKA (reference sequence). The CDR3 length is 12 residues. The V and J ends lost 3 bases and 4 bases respectively, with 8 bases between them. CDR3 amino acids: CSASGFADTQYF. The CDR3 DNA follows: TGCAGTGCTAGCGGGTTCGCAGATACGCAGTATTTT.

J is TRBJ1-5 and V is TRBV30; D unclear. In germline, CDR1 is GTSNPN, CDR2 SVGIG (reference sequence). This CDR3 is 10 amino acids long. V dropped 2 bases and J dropped 8 bases, with 4 bases sitting between them. The CDR3 is CAWSRKPQHF. As DNA, the CDR3 is TGTGCCTGGAGTAGGAAGCCCCAGCATTTT.

By frequency in the sample, this clonotype is medium-sized (0.01 to 0.1%). CDR3 protein: CASSLERTGGVGYTF. DNA for the CDR3: TGCGCCAGCAGCTTGGAAAGGACAGGGGGCGTTGGCTACACCTTC. V gene TRBV5-1 combines with J gene TRBJ1-2; 11 bases map to TRBD1. The CDR3 length is 15 residues. The V gene end was trimmed by 0 bases and the J gene end by 7 bases; junction bases not matched to a gene: 5. CDR1 is SGHRS, CDR2 YFSETQ, per germline.

This clonotype is labeled medium-sized. This rearrangement joins TRBV5-1 to TRBJ2-2, with 9 positions matching TRBD2. CDR1 SGHRS and CDR2 YFSETQ come from the germline V gene. The CDR3 loop spans 16 amino acids. The J segment lost 6 bases and the V segment lost 1 base, leaving 7 bases of the junction unmatched. The DNA of the CDR3 is TGCGCCAGCAGCTTGACAGCGGGAGGATTTGCCGGGGAGCTGTTTTTT. As protein: CASSLTAGGFAGELFF.

By its share, this clonotype is medium-sized (0.01 to 0.1%). The chain has TRBV2 and TRBJ2-7; D not certain. V was trimmed by 4 bases and J by 4 bases, leaving 5 bases between them. This CDR3 contains 11 residues. The germline CDR1 and CDR2 sequences are SNHLY and FYNNEI. The CDR3: CASSVNYEQYF. DNA of the CDR3: TGTGCCAGCAGTGTGAATTACGAGCAGTACTTC.

J is TRBJ2-1 and V is TRBV20-1; no firm D call. Germline V gene lookup returns CDR1 DFQATT and CDR2 SNEGSKA (reference sequence). The CDR3 has 14 residues. Trimming removed 3 bases from V and 3 bases from J, with 12 bases in between. This CDR3 is CSASPRTGYNEQFF. CDR3 bases: TGCAGTGCTAGCCCTAGAACTGGCTACAATGAGCAGTTCTTC.

By its share, this clonotype is medium-sized. The chain joins TRBV20-1 to TRBJ2-3, with TRBD1 identical over 11 bases. The germline gives CDR1 DFQATT, CDR2 SNEGSKA (reference sequence). The CDR3 is made up of 16 amino acids. After removal of 5 bases from V and 5 bases from J, the junction contained 12 bases not matched to a gene. CDR3: CSASSRTGGAKDTQYF. In DNA, the CDR3 is TGCAGTGCTTCATCTCGGACAGGGGGCGCGAAAGATACGCAGTATTTT.